Below are 16 T cell receptor beta chains sequenced from a single sample in a study of T-cell memory formation after mild COVID-19. In TCRdb, the 5' RACE reads were re-called with MiXCR into one record per CDR3 protein. The repertoire holds about 620,000 distinct CDR3 sequences, with approximately 18% as singletons. Material: PBMCs or a T cell subset sorted from them (not recorded which). The receptors derive from an adult woman who had mild COVID-19 (a few samples of this study predate the infection). Cell type and time point are not known.

This clonotype was detected only a few times. The chain carries TRBV4-3 and TRBJ2-3; D not resolved. The CDR3 covers 19 residues. V was cut by 0 bases and J by 4 bases, with 23 bases left in between. Germline CDR1 reads LGHNA; CDR2 reads YSLEER. The CDR3, as DNA: TGCGCCAGCAGCCAAGACGCTCCCAGCACTACCGTAAGGGCAGATACGCAGTATTTT. It specifies CASSQDAPSTTVRADTQYF.

V is TRBV18 and J is TRBJ1-6; a weak D match, TRBD1 (5 bases). There are 15 residues in the CDR3. Germline V CDR1 and CDR2: KGHSH, LQKENI. V was clipped by 2 bases and J by 7 bases, with 12 bases between them. CDR3 bases: TGTGCCAGCTCACCAATTGGGGCAGCGAATTCACCCCTCCACTTT. Translated: CASSPIGAANSPLHF.

The rearrangement links TRBV5-1 to TRBJ1-1, with 7 bases that match TRBD1. CDR1 SGHRS and CDR2 YFSETQ come from the germline V gene. V trimming: 0 bases; J trimming: 2 bases; junction bases outside the gene matches: 7. The CDR3 has 16 amino acids. The CDR3 here is CASSLAGQTLNTEAFF. In DNA form, the CDR3 reads TGCGCCAGCAGCTTGGCGGGACAGACTTTAAACACTGAAGCTTTCTTT.

This clonotype has just a few counts. This chain uses TRBV15 with TRBJ2-5; possible D gene TRBD2, 5 bases. Germline V gene sequence: CDR1 LNHNV, CDR2 YYDKDF (reference sequence). CDR3 length equals 14 residues. Trimming cost V 0 bases and J 1 base, with 6 bases left between them. CDR3 residues: CATSRDRGQETQYF. The CDR3 DNA sequence: TGTGCCACCAGCAGAGATCGGGGCCAAGAGACCCAGTACTTC.

This chain uses TRBV4-1 with TRBJ1-1; no clear D. Germline CDR1 and CDR2: MGHRA and YSYEKL. Deletions cut 1 base from V and 6 bases from J, with 9 bases between. The CDR3 contains 13 residues. The CDR3 sequence: CASSQGSWAEAFF. The CDR3, as DNA: TGCGCCAGCAGCCAAGGGTCCTGGGCTGAAGCTTTCTTT.

V usage is TRBV25-1 and J usage is TRBJ2-7, with D perhaps TRBD1 (6 bases). The CDR3 has 11 residues. CDR1 and CDR2 from the germline V gene are MGHDK and SYGVNS. CDR3 sequence reads: CVLGRGYEQYF. CDR3 sequence (DNA): TGTGTTCTGGGCAGGGGTTACGAGCAGTACTTC.

This chain uses TRBV12-3 or TRBV12-4 with TRBJ2-5, with D maybe TRBD2 (5 bases). This CDR3 has 14 amino acids. V was pared by 5 bases and J by 5 bases, with 15 bases between. Here the CDR3 reads CASSPREERETQYF. In nucleotides, the CDR3 is TGTGCCAGCAGTCCCCGAGAGGAGCGGGAGACCCAGTACTTC.

The CDR3 bases are TGTGCCAGCAGTGAACTCTCCTACCCCGACGATCCCAATGAGCAGTTCTTC. Translating it yields CASSELSYPDDPNEQFF. This chain joins TRBV6-1 and TRBJ2-1; D is uncertain. The CDR3 is made up of 17 amino acids. Germline V CDR1 and CDR2: MNHNS, SASEGT. Trimming shortened V by 2 bases and J by 6 bases, and 20 bases separated the two germline ends.

This chain uses TRBV18 with TRBJ2-1, with D possibly being TRBD2 (6 bases). V dropped 3 bases and J dropped 4 bases, with 13 bases sitting between them. This CDR3 spans 15 amino acids. In germline, CDR1 is KGHSH, CDR2 LQKENI. DNA of the CDR3: TGTGCCAGCTCACCTATTGCGGGAACATACAATGAGCAGTTCTTC. Amino acids: CASSPIAGTYNEQFF.

The chain is built from TRBV12-3 or TRBV12-4 and TRBJ2-7; 9 positions agree with TRBD1. Trimming at V came to 5 bases and at J to 7 bases, leaving 12 bases not matched to a gene. The length of the CDR3 is 15 residues. As DNA, the CDR3 is TGTGCCAGCAGTGCATCCGGGACAGGGAATGTAGAGCAGTACTTC. Amino acid sequence: CASSASGTGNVEQYF.

This clonotype has just a few counts. The chain couples TRBV29-1 to TRBJ2-7; a weak D match, TRBD1 (6 bases). CDR3 size: 12 residues. V was clipped by 4 bases and J by 2 bases, with 9 bases between them. CDR1 and CDR2 (germline): SQVTM, ANQGSEA. CDR3 sequence: CSVAPGAYEQYF. DNA for the CDR3: TGCAGCGTTGCCCCAGGGGCCTACGAGCAGTACTTC.

V is TRBV7-6 and J is TRBJ2-2, with TRBD2 matching 9 bases. The ends lost 2 bases at V and 5 bases at J; junction bases unmatched: 12. This CDR3 has 18 amino acids. The V gene's germline CDR1 is SGHVS and CDR2 FNYEAQ. The CDR3 loop is CASSLLGGGASSTGELFF. Written as DNA, the CDR3 is TGTGCCAGCAGCTTACTAGGCGGGGGGGCGTCCAGTACCGGGGAGCTGTTTTTT.

V and J are TRBV5-1 and TRBJ2-6; perhaps TRBD2 as D (5 bases). This CDR3 is built from 16 residues. The V gene's germline CDR1 is SGHRS and CDR2 YFSETQ. The V end was cut by 0 bases, the J end by 2 bases, with 9 bases between. The chain's CDR3 is CASSLDPGTGANVLTF. For the CDR3, the DNA is TGCGCCAGCAGCTTGGACCCCGGGACTGGGGCCAACGTCCTGACTTTC. The complete variable domain, with remaining parts taken from reference TRBV5-1 and TRBJ2-6, reads KAGVTQTPRYLIKTRGQQVTLSCSPISGHRSVSWYQQTPGQGLQFLFEYFSETQRNKGNFPGRFSGRQFSNSRSEMNVSTLELGDSALYLCASSLDPGTGANVLTFGAGSRLTVL.

The rearrangement joins TRBV6-1 to TRBJ2-7; D unclear. Germline V gene lookup returns CDR1 MNHNS and CDR2 SASEGT. There are 12 residues in the CDR3. V lost 4 bases and J lost 2, with 6 bases in between. The CDR3 loop is CASSGVAYEQYF. CDR3 DNA: TGTGCCAGCAGTGGCGTCGCCTACGAGCAGTACTTC.

The table lists this clonotype with a few counts. This chain uses TRBV7-9 with TRBJ2-1; 9 bases align to TRBD1. After removal of 5 bases from V and 5 bases from J, the junction contained 7 bases not matched to a gene. The V gene's germline CDR1 is SEHNR and CDR2 FQNEAQ (reference sequence). CDR3 size: 15 residues. Here the CDR3 reads CASSRDRGENNEQFF. The DNA of the CDR3 is TGTGCCAGCAGCCGTGACAGGGGGGAAAACAATGAGCAGTTCTTC.

The chain is built from TRBV10-3 and TRBJ2-1; D uncertain. V shed 11 bases and J shed 2 bases, with 7 bases lying between them. The CDR3 contains 11 residues. The germline gives CDR1 ENHRY, CDR2 SYGVKD. CDR3 protein: CAVGTYNEQFF. The CDR3 nucleotides read TGTGCCGTAGGGACCTACAATGAGCAGTTCTTC.